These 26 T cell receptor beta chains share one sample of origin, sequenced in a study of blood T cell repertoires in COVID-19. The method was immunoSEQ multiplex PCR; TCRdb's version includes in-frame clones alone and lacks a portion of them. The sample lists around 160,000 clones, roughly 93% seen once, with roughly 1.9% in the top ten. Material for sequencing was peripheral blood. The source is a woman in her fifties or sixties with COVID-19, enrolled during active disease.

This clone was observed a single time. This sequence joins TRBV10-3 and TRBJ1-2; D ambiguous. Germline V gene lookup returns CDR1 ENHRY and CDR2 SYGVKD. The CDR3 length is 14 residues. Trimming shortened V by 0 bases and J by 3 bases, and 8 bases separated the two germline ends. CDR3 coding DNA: TGTGCCATCAGTGAGTCGTGGAGGGACTATGGCTACACCTTC. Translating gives CAISESWRDYGYTF.

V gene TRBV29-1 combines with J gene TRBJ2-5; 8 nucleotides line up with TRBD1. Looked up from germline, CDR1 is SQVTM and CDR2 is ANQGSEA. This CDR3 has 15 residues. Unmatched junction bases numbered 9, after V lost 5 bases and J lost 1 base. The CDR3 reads CSVPPGGTGQETQYF. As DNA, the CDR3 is TGCAGCGTTCCACCGGGCGGGACAGGCCAAGAGACCCAGTACTTC.

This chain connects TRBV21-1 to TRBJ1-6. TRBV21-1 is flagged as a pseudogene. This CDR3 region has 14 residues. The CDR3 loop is CASSKVSDLFPLHF. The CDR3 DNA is TGTGCCAGCAGCAAAGTTTCGGACTTGTTCCCCCTCCACTTT.

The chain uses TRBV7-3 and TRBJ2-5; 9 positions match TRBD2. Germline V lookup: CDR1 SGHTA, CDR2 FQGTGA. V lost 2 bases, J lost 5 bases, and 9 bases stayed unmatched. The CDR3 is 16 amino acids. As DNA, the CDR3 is TGTGCCAGCAGCTTAGCCGGCGGGGGGGCTGGCGAGACCCAGTACTTC. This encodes CASSLAGGGAGETQYF.

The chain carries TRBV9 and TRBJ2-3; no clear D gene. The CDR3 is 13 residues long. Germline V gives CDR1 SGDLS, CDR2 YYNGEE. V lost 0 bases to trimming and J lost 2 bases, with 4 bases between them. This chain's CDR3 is CASSVAITDTQYF. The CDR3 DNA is TGTGCCAGCAGCGTAGCTATCACAGATACGCAGTATTTT.

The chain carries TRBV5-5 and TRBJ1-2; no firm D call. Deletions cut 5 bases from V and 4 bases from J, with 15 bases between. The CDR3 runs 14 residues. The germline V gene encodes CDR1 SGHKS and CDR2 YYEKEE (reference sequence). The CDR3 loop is CASSPPEGLYGYTF. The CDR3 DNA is TGTGCCAGCAGTCCACCCGAGGGCCTCTATGGCTACACCTTC.

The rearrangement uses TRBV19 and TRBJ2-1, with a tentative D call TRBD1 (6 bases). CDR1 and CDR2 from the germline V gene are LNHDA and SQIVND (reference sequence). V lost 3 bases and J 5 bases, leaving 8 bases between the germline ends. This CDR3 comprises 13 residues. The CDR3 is CASSIGTNNEQFF. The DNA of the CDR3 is TGTGCCAGTAGTATCGGGACAAACAATGAGCAGTTCTTC.

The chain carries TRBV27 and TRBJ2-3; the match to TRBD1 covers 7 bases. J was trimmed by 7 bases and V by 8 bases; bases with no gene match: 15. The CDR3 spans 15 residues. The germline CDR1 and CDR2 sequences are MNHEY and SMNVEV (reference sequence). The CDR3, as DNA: TGTGCCAGCGGTCGGCGGCAGGGGGACGCAAATACGCAGTATTTT. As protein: CASGRRQGDANTQYF.

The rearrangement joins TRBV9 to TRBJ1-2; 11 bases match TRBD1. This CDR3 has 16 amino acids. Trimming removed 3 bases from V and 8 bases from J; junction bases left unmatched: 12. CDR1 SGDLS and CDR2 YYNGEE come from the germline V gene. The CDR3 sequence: CASSATSDRGRQGYTF. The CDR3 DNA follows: TGTGCCAGCAGCGCAACTTCGGACAGGGGGCGCCAAGGCTACACCTTC.

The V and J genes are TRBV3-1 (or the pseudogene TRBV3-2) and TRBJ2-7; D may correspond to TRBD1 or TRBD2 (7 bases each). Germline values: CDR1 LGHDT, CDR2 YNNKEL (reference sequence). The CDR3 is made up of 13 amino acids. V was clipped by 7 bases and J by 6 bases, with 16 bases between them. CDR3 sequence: CASTQGGGGEQYF. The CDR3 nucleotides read TGTGCCAGCACCCAGGGGGGGGGCGGCGAGCAGTACTTC.

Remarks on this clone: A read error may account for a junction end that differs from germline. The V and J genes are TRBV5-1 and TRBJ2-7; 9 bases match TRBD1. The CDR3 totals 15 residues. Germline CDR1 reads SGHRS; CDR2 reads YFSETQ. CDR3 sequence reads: CASTLGTGGFYEQYF. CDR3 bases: TGCGCCAGCACCTTGGGTACAGGGGGCTTTTACGAGCAGTACTTC.

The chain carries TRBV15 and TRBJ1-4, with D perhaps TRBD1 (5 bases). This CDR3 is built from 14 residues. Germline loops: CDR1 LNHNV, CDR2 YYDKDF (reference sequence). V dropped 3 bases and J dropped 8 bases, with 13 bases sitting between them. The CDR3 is CATSSGGDGEKLFF. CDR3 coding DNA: TGTGCCACCAGCAGTGGGGGGGACGGAGAAAAACTGTTTTTT.

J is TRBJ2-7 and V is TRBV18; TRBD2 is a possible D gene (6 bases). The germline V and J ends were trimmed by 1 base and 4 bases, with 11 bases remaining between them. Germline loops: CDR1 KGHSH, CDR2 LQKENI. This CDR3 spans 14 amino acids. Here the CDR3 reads CASSPLGGRYEQYF. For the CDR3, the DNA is TGTGCCAGCTCACCACTCGGGGGAAGATACGAGCAGTACTTC.

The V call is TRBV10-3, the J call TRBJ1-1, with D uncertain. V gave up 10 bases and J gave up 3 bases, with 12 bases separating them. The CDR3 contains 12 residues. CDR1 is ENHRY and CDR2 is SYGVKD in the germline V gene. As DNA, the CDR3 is TGTGCCACCGGGAAAGTGGACACTGAAGCTTTCTTT. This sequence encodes CATGKVDTEAFF.

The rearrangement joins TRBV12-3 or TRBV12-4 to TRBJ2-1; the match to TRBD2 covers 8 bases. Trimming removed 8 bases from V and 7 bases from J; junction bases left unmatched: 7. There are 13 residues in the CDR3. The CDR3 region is CASGTGTRNEQFF. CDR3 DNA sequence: TGTGCCAGCGGGACCGGGACTAGGAATGAGCAGTTCTTC.

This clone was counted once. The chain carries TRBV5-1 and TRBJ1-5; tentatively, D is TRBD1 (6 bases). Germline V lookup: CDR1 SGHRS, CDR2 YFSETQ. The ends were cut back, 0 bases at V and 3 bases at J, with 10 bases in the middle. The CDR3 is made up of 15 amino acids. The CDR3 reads CASSLAGQNNQPQHF. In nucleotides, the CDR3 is TGCGCCAGCAGCTTGGCCGGACAGAACAATCAGCCCCAGCATTTT.

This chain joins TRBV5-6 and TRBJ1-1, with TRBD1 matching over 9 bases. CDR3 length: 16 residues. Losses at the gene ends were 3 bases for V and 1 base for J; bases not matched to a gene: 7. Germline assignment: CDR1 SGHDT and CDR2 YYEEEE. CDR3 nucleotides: TGTGCCAGCAGCTCTGAGGGACAGGGATGGAACACTGAAGCTTTCTTT. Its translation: CASSSEGQGWNTEAFF. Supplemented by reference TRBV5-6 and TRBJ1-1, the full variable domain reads DAGVTQSPTHLIKTRGQQVTLRCSPKSGHDTVSWYQQALGQGPQFIFQYYEEEERQRGNFPDRFSGHQFPNYSSELNVNALLLGDSALYLCASSSEGQGWNTEAFFGQGTRLTVV.

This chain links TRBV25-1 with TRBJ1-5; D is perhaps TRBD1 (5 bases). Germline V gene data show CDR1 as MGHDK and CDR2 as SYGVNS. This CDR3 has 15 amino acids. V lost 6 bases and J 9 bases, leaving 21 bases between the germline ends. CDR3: CASRQPLRTRRPQHF. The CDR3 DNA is TGTGCCAGCAGACAGCCCCTCCGGACACGGCGGCCCCAGCATTTT.

As DNA, the CDR3 is TGTGCCAGCAGTTCCGGGACACGAGCCTACAATGAGCAGTTCTTC. It is translated as CASSSGTRAYNEQFF. The rearrangement joins TRBV6-5 to TRBJ2-1; D may be TRBD1 (6 bases). Germline assignment: CDR1 MNHEY and CDR2 SVGAGI. The V end was cut by 4 bases, the J end by 2 bases, with 12 bases between. There are 15 residues in the CDR3.

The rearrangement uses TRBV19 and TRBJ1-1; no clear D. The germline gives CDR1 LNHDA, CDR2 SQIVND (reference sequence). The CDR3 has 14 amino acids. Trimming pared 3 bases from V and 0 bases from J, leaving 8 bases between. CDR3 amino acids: CASSIPTVNTEAFF. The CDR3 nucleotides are TGTGCCAGTAGTATCCCAACAGTGAACACTGAAGCTTTCTTT. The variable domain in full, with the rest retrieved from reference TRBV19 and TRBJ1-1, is DGGITQSPKYLFRKEGQNVTLSCEQNLNHDAMYWYRQDPGQGLRLIYYSQIVNDFQKGDIAEGYSVSREKKESFPLTVTSAQKNPTAFYLCASSIPTVNTEAFFGQGTRLTVV.

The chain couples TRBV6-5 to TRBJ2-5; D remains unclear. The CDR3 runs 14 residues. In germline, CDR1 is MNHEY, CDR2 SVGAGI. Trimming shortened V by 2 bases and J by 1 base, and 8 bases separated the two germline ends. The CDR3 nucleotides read TGTGCCAGCAGTTACGGCCAAGTCCAAGAGACCCAGTACTTC. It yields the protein CASSYGQVQETQYF.

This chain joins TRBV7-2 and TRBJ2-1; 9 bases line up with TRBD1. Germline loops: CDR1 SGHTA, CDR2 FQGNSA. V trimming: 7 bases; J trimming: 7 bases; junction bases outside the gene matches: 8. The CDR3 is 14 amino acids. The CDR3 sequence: CASTLGDRENEQFF. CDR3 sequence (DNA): TGTGCCAGCACCCTCGGGGACAGGGAAAATGAGCAGTTCTTC.

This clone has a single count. The CDR3 reads CASRPTSGGYNEQFF. The CDR3 DNA sequence: TGCGCCAGCAGACCCACTAGCGGGGGTTACAATGAGCAGTTCTTC. This chain uses TRBV4-3 with TRBJ2-1; 11 bases fit TRBD2. Germline-derived CDR1 and CDR2 are LGHNA and YSLEER. This CDR3 is built from 15 residues. Losses at the gene ends were 6 bases for V and 4 bases for J; bases not matched to a gene: 5.

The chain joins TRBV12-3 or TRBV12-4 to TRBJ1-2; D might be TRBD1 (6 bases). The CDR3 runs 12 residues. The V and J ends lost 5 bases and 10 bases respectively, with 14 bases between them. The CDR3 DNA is TGTGCCAGCAGTCTCGTACAGGGAAACTACACCTTC. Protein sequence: CASSLVQGNYTF.

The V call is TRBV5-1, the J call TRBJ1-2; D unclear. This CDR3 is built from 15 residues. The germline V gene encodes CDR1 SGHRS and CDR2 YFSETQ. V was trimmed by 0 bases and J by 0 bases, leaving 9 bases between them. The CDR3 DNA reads TGCGCCAGCAGCTTGGGGAGGGATTCTAACTATGGCTACACCTTC. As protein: CASSLGRDSNYGYTF.

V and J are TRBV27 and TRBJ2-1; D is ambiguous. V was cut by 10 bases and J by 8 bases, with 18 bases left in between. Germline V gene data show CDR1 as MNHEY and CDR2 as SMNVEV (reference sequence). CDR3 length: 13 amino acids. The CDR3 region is CATSDAERDEQFF. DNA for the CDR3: TGTGCCACCTCAGACGCGGAGCGTGATGAGCAGTTCTTC.